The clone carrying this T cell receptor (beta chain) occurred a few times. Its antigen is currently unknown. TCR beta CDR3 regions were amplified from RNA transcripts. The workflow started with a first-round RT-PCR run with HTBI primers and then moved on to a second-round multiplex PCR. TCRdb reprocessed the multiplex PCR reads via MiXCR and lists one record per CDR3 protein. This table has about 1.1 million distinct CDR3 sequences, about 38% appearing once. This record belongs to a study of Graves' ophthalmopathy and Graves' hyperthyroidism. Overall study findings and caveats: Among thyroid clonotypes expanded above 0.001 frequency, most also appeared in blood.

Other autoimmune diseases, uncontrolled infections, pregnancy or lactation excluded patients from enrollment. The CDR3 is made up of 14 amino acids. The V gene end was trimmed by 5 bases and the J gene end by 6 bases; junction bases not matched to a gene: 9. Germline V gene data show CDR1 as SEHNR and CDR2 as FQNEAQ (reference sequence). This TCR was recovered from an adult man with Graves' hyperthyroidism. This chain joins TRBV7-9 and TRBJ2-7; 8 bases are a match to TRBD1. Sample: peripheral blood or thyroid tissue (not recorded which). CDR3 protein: CASSRGAGGSEQYF. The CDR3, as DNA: TGTGCCAGCAGCCGGGGAGCAGGGGGCTCCGAGCAGTACTTC.